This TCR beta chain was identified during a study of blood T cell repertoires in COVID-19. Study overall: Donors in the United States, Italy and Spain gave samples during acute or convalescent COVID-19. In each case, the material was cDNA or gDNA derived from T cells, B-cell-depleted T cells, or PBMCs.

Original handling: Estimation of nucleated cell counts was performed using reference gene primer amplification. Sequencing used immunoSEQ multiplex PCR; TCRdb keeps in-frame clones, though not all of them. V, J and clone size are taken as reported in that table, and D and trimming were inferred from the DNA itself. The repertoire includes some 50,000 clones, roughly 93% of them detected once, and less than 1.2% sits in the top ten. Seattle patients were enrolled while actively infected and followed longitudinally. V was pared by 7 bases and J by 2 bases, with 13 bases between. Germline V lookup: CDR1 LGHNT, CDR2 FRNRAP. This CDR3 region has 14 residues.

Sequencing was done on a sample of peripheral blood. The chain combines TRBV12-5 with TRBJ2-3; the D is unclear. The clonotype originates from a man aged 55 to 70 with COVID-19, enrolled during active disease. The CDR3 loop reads CASVKQIITDTQYF. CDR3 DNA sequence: TGTGCTAGTGTGAAACAGATTATCACAGATACGCAGTATTTT.